The 28 T cell receptor beta chains given below trace back to one sample, sequenced in a study of blood T cells in healthy people across ages. The use of a sample-barcoded 5' primer and a J-beta primer mix characterized a second PCR of roughly 6 to 12 cycles. TCRdb fed the 5' RACE reads into MiXCR, producing one record per CDR3 protein. Altogether roughly 1.4 million distinct CDR3 sequences are present, almost 60% being singletons, with the ten largest covering 5% to 7%. The specimen was blood. Receptors were obtained from a man younger than 35 in good health.

Notes on this clonotype: The junction departs from the called germline gene at one end, perhaps through a read error. V gene TRBV10-3 combines with J gene TRBJ2-1; D is undetermined. Germline V gene lookup returns CDR1 ENHRY and CDR2 SYGVKD. The CDR3 extends over 11 amino acids. DNA for the CDR3: TGTGCCATCAGTGACTACACTGAGCAGTTCTTC. Protein: CAISDYTEQFF.

The sample holds a few counts of this clonotype. This chain links TRBV9 with TRBJ2-7, with D possibly being TRBD1 or TRBD2 (5 bases each). The CDR3 length is 15 residues. Germline-derived CDR1 and CDR2 are SGDLS and YYNGEE. Trimming shortened V by 0 bases and J by 0 bases, and 10 bases separated the two germline ends. The CDR3 protein is CASSVAAGTSYEQYF. The CDR3, as DNA: TGTGCCAGCAGCGTAGCGGCAGGGACCTCCTACGAGCAGTACTTC.

This clonotype was counted between two and nine times. The chain couples TRBV5-1 to TRBJ2-1, with 10 bases aligning to TRBD2. The germline CDR1 and CDR2 sequences are SGHRS and YFSETQ. J lost 4 bases, V lost 0 bases, and 4 bases had no gene match. There are 16 residues in the CDR3. The CDR3 DNA is TGCGCCAGCAGCTTGGTATGGACTAGCGGTTACAATGAGCAGTTCTTC. Translating gives CASSLVWTSGYNEQFF.

This chain links TRBV4-3 with TRBJ1-4; D gene unclear. The V gene's germline CDR1 is LGHNA and CDR2 YSLEER. CDR3 size: 13 residues. The V and J ends lost 0 bases and 8 bases respectively, with 7 bases between them. The CDR3 DNA reads as TGCGCCAGCAGCCAAGAGTTTCGGGAAAAACTGTTTTTT. Encoded protein: CASSQEFREKLFF.

This clonotype was counted a few times. The chain combines TRBV25-1 with TRBJ1-3; D unclear. The CDR3 consists of 13 residues. V lost 1 base and J 4 bases, leaving 5 bases between the germline ends. Germline V CDR1 and CDR2: MGHDK, SYGVNS. The CDR3 DNA sequence: TGTGCCAGCAGTGAATTGGCAGGAAACACCATATATTTT. Amino acid sequence: CASSELAGNTIYF.

The rearrangement joins TRBV10-3 to TRBJ2-3; 8 nucleotides line up with TRBD2. CDR1 is ENHRY and CDR2 is SYGVKD in the germline V gene. J was trimmed by 3 bases and V by 6 bases; bases with no gene match: 8. The CDR3 is 15 residues long. The CDR3 loop is CAISSGTSLTDTQYF. The CDR3, as DNA: TGTGCCATCAGCTCCGGGACTAGTTTAACAGATACGCAGTATTTT.

The V and J genes are TRBV20-1 and TRBJ1-1, with a possible D match to TRBD1 (5 bases). The CDR3 consists of 12 residues. Trimming pared 0 bases from V and 7 bases from J, leaving 9 bases between. Germline V CDR1 and CDR2: DFQATT, SNEGSKA (reference sequence). CDR3 DNA sequence: TGCAGTGCTAGAGATTTAGGGGTTGAAGCTTTCTTT. This translates into CSARDLGVEAFF.

This clonotype came up a few times. V is TRBV18 and J is TRBJ2-3; D perhaps matches TRBD1 (6 bases). Germline V CDR1 and CDR2: KGHSH, LQKENI. Trimming took 3 bases from V and 4 from J, leaving 11 bases between them. This CDR3 contains 14 residues. The CDR3 DNA sequence: TGTGCCAGCTCACCGGGCAGGGGAGCAGATACGCAGTATTTT. Translated, it gives CASSPGRGADTQYF.

The chain employs TRBV29-1 and TRBJ2-3, with D unresolved. This CDR3 region has 13 residues. V shed 4 bases and J shed 0 bases, with 8 bases lying between them. Looked up from germline, CDR1 is SQVTM and CDR2 is ANQGSEA. The CDR3 here is CSVADGSTDTQYF. Here the CDR3 DNA reads TGCAGCGTTGCCGATGGGAGCACAGATACGCAGTATTTT.

The sample holds a few counts of this clonotype. The chain recombines TRBV7-9 with TRBJ1-4, with a weak D call TRBD1 (5 bases). Trimming left V 1 base short and J 3 bases short, with 9 bases between. The germline V gene has CDR1 SEHNR and CDR2 FQNEAQ (reference sequence). The CDR3 is 15 residues long. The CDR3 protein is CASSLDQGSNEKLFF. As DNA, the CDR3 is TGTGCCAGCAGCTTAGACCAGGGATCTAATGAAAAACTGTTTTTT.

This clonotype was detected only a few times. The gene calls are TRBV25-1 and TRBJ2-7, with TRBD1 matching 10 bases. Germline lookup yields CDR1 MGHDK and CDR2 SYGVNS. The CDR3 sequence is 15 residues long. After removal of 3 bases from V and 3 bases from J, the junction contained 5 bases not matched to a gene. The CDR3 DNA is TGTGCCAGCAGTGATAGCGGGACAGGGGACTACGAGCAGTACTTC. This gives the protein CASSDSGTGDYEQYF.

The V gene is TRBV29-1, the J gene TRBJ2-1, with D tentatively TRBD2 (6 bases). The length of the CDR3 is 14 residues. Germline CDR1 SQVTM, CDR2 ANQGSEA. Trimming took 3 bases from V and 7 from J, leaving 16 bases between them. The CDR3 sequence is CSVEGRGGVNEQFF. CDR3 DNA sequence: TGCAGCGTTGAGGGGCGTGGCGGGGTGAATGAGCAGTTCTTC.

The gene calls are TRBV10-2 and TRBJ2-7, with D hard to call. Germline CDR1 WSHSY, CDR2 SAAADI. Trimming removed 1 base at V and 5 bases at J, with 9 bases between. The CDR3 consists of 13 residues. In nucleotides, the CDR3 is TGCGCCAGCAGTGAGTTGGGAAGGAACGAGCAGTACTTC. Translation gives CASSELGRNEQYF.

The CDR3 spells CATGADEQYF. CDR3 DNA: TGTGCCACCGGGGCGGACGAGCAGTACTTC. The J gene is TRBJ2-7, the V gene TRBV24-1; D possibly corresponds to TRBD1 (5 bases). Trimming cost V 9 bases and J 5 bases, with 7 bases left between them. Germline V gene lookup returns CDR1 KGHDR and CDR2 SFDVKD. The CDR3 is 10 amino acids.

This clonotype was recorded a few times. The chain links TRBV4-2 to TRBJ2-7, with D possibly matching TRBD2 (6 bases). The J call is doubtful: the DNA matches TRBJ2-5 better. CDR1 is LGHNA, CDR2 YNFKEQ, per germline. The CDR3 loop spans 13 amino acids. CDR3 bases: TGTGCCAGCAGCCAGGCGGGGAGAGAGACCCAGTACTTC. This encodes CASSQAGRETQYF.

The chain is built from TRBV6-5 and TRBJ2-6; possibly TRBD1 for D (5 bases). CDR1 and CDR2 from the germline V gene are MNHEY and SVGAGI. The CDR3 sequence is 16 residues long. V gave up 6 bases and J gave up 2 bases, with 14 bases separating them. CDR3 loop: CASSLTGTPGANVLTF. CDR3 DNA: TGTGCCAGCAGCCTAACAGGAACCCCTGGGGCCAACGTCCTGACTTTC.

This chain links TRBV6-2 or TRBV6-3 with TRBJ2-7; TRBD2 matches 9 bases. Germline V gene data show CDR1 as MNHEY and CDR2 as SVGEGT. The CDR3 has 17 amino acids. Trimming removed 5 bases from V and 4 bases from J; junction bases left unmatched: 15. In nucleotides, the CDR3 is TGTGCCAGCAGTCCTCCACCGGGGCTAGCGGGGTTGTACGAGCAGTACTTC. This sequence encodes CASSPPPGLAGLYEQYF.

CDR3 in amino acids: CASSETSGTGANQPQHF. As DNA, the CDR3 is TGTGCCAGCAGTGAGACTTCCGGGACAGGGGCCAATCAGCCCCAGCATTTT. V is TRBV2 and J is TRBJ1-5; TRBD1 agrees at 10 bases. The CDR3 extends over 17 amino acids. V lost 3 bases to trimming and J lost 3 bases; unmatched junction nucleotides: 8. Germline lookup yields CDR1 SNHLY and CDR2 FYNNEI.

This clonotype was recorded once. The genes are TRBV29-1 and TRBJ2-6; 8 nucleotides align to TRBD1. Trimming removed 1 base from V and 3 bases from J; junction bases left unmatched: 5. Germline-derived CDR1 and CDR2 are SQVTM and ANQGSEA. There are 16 residues in the CDR3. The CDR3 nucleotides are TGCAGCGTTGAAGGCCAGGGGGCTAGTGGGGCCAACGTCCTGACTTTC. Translation gives CSVEGQGASGANVLTF. The full variable domain, its missing parts supplied by reference TRBV29-1 and TRBJ2-6, is SAVISQKPSRDICQRGTSLTIQCQVDSQVTMMFWYRQQPGQSLTLIATANQGSEATYESGFVIDKFPISRPNLTFSTLTVSNMSPEDSSIYLCSVEGQGASGANVLTFGAGSRLTVL.

This clonotype has only a few counts. The chain has TRBV6-2 or TRBV6-3 and TRBJ2-7; 8 nucleotides agree with TRBD1. The CDR3 totals 14 residues. The ends lost 8 bases at V and 3 bases at J; junction bases unmatched: 9. Germline CDR1 is MNHEY and CDR2 is SVGEGT. In DNA form, the CDR3 reads TGTGCCAGCTCCAGGACAGGGCCTGGCTACGAGCAGTACTTC. This sequence encodes CASSRTGPGYEQYF.

The rearrangement joins TRBV6-1 to TRBJ2-1, with 9 bases lining up with TRBD2. The ends lost 4 bases at V and 1 base at J; junction bases unmatched: 8. The CDR3 is made up of 17 amino acids. CDR1 MNHNS and CDR2 SASEGT come from the germline V gene. This CDR3 is CASSGTLAGRSYNEQFF. The CDR3 DNA sequence: TGTGCCAGCAGTGGTACGCTAGCGGGGAGGTCCTACAATGAGCAGTTCTTC.

Remarks on this clonotype: Being one base from a much bigger clone, this may be a read error. This sequence joins TRBV19 and TRBJ2-3; D not certain. The germline V gene has CDR1 LNHDA and CDR2 SQIVND (reference sequence). The CDR3 is 12 amino acids. CDR3 DNA sequence: TGTGCCAGTAGTGCACGTACAGATACGCTGTATTTT. Protein: CASSARTDTLYF.

The chain carries TRBV2 and TRBJ2-7; 7 bases line up with TRBD1. CDR3 size: 18 residues. Germline V lookup: CDR1 SNHLY, CDR2 FYNNEI. Trimming removed 5 bases from V and 1 base from J; junction bases left unmatched: 17. Here the CDR3 DNA reads TGTGCCAGCAGTCACCTCGGGACAGCAGTTTTCATTTCCTACGAGCAGTACTTC. It codes for CASSHLGTAVFISYEQYF.

The rearrangement joins TRBV14 to TRBJ1-4, with a possible D match to TRBD1 (6 bases). This CDR3 contains 16 residues. CDR1 is SGHDN, CDR2 FVKESK, per germline. The germline V and J ends were trimmed by 3 bases and 4 bases, with 15 bases remaining between them. CDR3 region: CASSQGGGRGNEKLFF. CDR3 bases: TGTGCCAGCAGCCAGGGGGGGGGGCGCGGTAATGAAAAACTGTTTTTT.

The V and J genes are TRBV20-1 and TRBJ1-2; weak D call: TRBD1 (6 bases). This CDR3 has 15 residues. Looked up from germline, CDR1 is DFQATT and CDR2 is SNEGSKA (reference sequence). Trimming removed 3 bases from V and 4 bases from J, with 18 bases in between. The CDR3 coding sequence is TGCAGTGCTAGTACTCACAGGGTGGCAGGCTATGGCTACACCTTC. Protein: CSASTHRVAGYGYTF.

The chain recombines TRBV7-2 with TRBJ2-7, with D uncertain. The germline V gene has CDR1 SGHTA and CDR2 FQGNSA. The V gene lost 2 bases and the J gene lost 2 bases, with 7 bases spanning the gap. The CDR3 covers 13 residues. The CDR3 region has the DNA TGTGCCAGCAGCTTAACGCGTCCCTACGAGCAGTACTTC. As protein: CASSLTRPYEQYF.

This clonotype turned up a few times. The chain carries TRBV7-9 and TRBJ2-7, with 7 bases matching TRBD2. Trimming at V came to 6 bases and at J to 3 bases, leaving 8 bases not matched to a gene. Germline lookup yields CDR1 SEHNR and CDR2 FQNEAQ (reference sequence). The CDR3 has 14 amino acids. The CDR3 protein is CASRGSGGNYEQYF. In DNA, the CDR3 is TGTGCCAGCAGAGGATCGGGGGGTAACTACGAGCAGTACTTC.

CDR3 coding DNA: TGTGCCAGCACCCTAAGTCCATGGACAGATACGCAGTATTTT. This codes for CASTLSPWTDTQYF. V and J are TRBV14 and TRBJ2-3; D ambiguous. Trimming took off 7 bases at V and 3 bases at J, with 14 bases between the two ends. The CDR3 runs to 14 residues. Per germline, CDR1 SGHDN and CDR2 FVKESK.